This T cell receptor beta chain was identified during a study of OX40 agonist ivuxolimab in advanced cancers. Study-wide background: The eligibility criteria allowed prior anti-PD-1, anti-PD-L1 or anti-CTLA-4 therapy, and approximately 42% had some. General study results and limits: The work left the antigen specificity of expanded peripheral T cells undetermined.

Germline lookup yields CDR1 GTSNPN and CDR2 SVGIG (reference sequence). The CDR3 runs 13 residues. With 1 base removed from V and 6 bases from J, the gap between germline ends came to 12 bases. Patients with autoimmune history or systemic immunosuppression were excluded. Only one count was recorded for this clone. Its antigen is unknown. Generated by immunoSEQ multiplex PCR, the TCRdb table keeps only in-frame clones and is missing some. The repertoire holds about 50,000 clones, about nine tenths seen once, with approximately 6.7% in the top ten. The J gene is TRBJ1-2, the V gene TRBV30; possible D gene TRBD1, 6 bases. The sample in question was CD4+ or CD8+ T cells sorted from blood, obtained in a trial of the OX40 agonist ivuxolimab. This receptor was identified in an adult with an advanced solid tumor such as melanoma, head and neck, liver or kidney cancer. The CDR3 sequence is CAWSGGRGDGYTF. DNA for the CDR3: TGTGCCTGGAGTGGAGGCAGGGGCGATGGCTACACCTTC.